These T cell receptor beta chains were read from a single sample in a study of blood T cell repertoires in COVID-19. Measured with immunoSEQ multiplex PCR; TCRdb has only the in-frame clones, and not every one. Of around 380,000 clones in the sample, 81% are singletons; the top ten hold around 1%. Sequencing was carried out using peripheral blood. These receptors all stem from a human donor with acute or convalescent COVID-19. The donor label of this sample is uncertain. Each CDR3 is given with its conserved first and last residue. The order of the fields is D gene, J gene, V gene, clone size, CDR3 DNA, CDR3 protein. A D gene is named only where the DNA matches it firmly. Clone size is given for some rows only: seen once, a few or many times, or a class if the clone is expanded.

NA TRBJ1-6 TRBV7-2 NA TGTGCCAGCAGCTTATCCCCCCAAGCGAATTCACCCCTCCACTTT CASSLSPQANSPLHF
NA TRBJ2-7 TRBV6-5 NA TGTGCCAGCAAGGGGGGGGCCTCCTACGAGCAGTACTTC CASKGGASYEQYF
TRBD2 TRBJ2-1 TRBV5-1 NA TGCGCCAGCAGCTACCGATCTAGCGGGGGCTACAATGAGCAGTTCTTC CASSYRSSGGYNEQFF
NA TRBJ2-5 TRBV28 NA TGTGCCAGCAGTTTAGGTCTCTCTTCGGGGACCCAGTACTTC CASSLGLSSGTQYF
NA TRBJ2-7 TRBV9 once TGTGCCAGCAGCGTAGGGGGCGGGGGCCGGTTCGAGCAGTACTTC CASSVGGGGRFEQYF
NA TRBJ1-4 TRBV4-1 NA TGCGCCAGCAGTCCGATTCCATGGAAGGGGTCGGATGAAAAACTGTTTTTT CASSPIPWKGSDEKLFF
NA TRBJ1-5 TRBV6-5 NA TGTGCCAGCAGTTTAACCCAAGGAGATTCCCAGCATTTT CASSLTQGDSQHF
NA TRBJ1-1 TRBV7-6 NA TGTGCCAGCAGCGCAGACAGGCCTGGAATAAACACTGAAGCTTTCTTT CASSADRPGINTEAFF
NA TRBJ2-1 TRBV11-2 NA TGTGCCAGCAGCTTCCTAGGGGATGAGCAGTTCTTC CASSFLGDEQFF
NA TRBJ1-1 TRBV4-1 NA TGCGCCAGCAGCCACCCCCGGGGGGGTATGGAGACTGAAGCTTTCTTT CASSHPRGGMETEAFF
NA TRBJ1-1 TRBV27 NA TGTGCCAGCAGGCCAAGAGGGACTATGAACACTGAAGCTTTCTTT CASRPRGTMNTEAFF
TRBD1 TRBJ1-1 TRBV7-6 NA TGTGCCAGCAGCTTAAGGGCAGGGGGCAACACTGAAGCTTTCTTT CASSLRAGGNTEAFF
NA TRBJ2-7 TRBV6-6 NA TGTGCCAGCAGTTGGGATGGGACACGGCTCTACGAGCAGTACTTC CASSWDGTRLYEQYF
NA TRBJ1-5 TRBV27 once TGTGCCAGCAGCGTACTAGGAAGGGGCAATCAGCCCCAGCATTTT CASSVLGRGNQPQHF
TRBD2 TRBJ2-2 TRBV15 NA TGTGCCACCAGCAGAGAAAGGGTCATCGGCGGGAGAAGTGGCGGGGAGCTGTTTTTT CATSRERVIGGRSGGELFF
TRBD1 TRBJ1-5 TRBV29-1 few TGCAGCGTTGGACAGGGCGGGCAGCCCCAGCATTTT CSVGQGGQPQHF
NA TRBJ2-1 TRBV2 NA TGTGCCAGCAGTTACACTCGGGATTTCTCATACAATGAGCAGTTCTTC CASSYTRDFSYNEQFF
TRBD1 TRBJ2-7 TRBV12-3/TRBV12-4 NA TGTGCCAGCAGCCGGGACAGGGCCAACGAGCAGTACTTC CASSRDRANEQYF
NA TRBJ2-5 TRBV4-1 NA TGCGCCAGCAGCCAAGATGGTACTAGCCGAGAGACCCAGTACTTC CASSQDGTSRETQYF
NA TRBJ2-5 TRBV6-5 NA TGTGCCAGCACGGAGACCCACCAAGAGACCCAGTACTTC CASTETHQETQYF
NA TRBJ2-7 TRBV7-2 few TGTGCCAGCAGCTTCGGCGGCTCCTACGAGCAGTACTTC CASSFGGSYEQYF
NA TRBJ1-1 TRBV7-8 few TGTGCCAGCAGCCCAGAAACACTAAAAGCTTTCTTT CASSPETLKAFF
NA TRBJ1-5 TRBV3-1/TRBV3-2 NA TGTGCCAGCAGCCAAGGGACAGTTAATCAGCCCCAGCATTTT CASSQGTVNQPQHF
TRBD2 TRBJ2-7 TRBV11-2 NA TGTGCCAGCAGCCCTCGGCGGGGGACGCCAGGCGAGCAGTACTTC CASSPRRGTPGEQYF
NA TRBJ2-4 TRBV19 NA TGTGCCAGTAGTATCGGGGGGCGGTGGGCCAAAAACATTCAGTACTTC CASSIGGRWAKNIQYF
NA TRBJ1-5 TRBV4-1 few TGCGCCAGCAGCCAAGATCTTGGGCGGGGCAATCAGCCCCAGCATTTT CASSQDLGRGNQPQHF
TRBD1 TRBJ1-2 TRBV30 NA TGTGCCTCCTGGCAGGGGGCAGGCGGCTACACCTTC CASWQGAGGYTF
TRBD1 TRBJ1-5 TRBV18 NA TGTGCCAGCTCACCACTACCGGGACAGGGCCCTCAGCCCCAGCATTTT CASSPLPGQGPQPQHF
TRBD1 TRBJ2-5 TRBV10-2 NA TGCGCCAGCAGTGGGGACAGGTGGGAGACCCAGTACTTC CASSGDRWETQYF
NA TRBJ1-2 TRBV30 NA TGTGCCTCGGGGGGGGGTTATGGCTACACCTTC CASGGGYGYTF
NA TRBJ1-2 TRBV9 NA TGTGCCAGCAGCGCCGGGATAGCCTATGGCTACACCTTC CASSAGIAYGYTF
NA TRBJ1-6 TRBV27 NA TGTGCCAGCAGAGCCCGTGAGAGCTCCTATAATTCACCCCTCCACTTT CASRARESSYNSPLHF
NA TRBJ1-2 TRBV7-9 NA TGTGCCAGCAGCCCTCCTGACAAGGGCTACACCTTC CASSPPDKGYTF
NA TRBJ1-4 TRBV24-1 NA TGTGCCACCAGTGATTTTTTACGCAGGGTAGATAATGAAAAACTGTTTTTT CATSDFLRRVDNEKLFF
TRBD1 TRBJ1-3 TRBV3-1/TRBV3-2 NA TGTGCCAGCAGCCAAGAGGACAGGTTCTCTGGAAACACCATATATTTT CASSQEDRFSGNTIYF
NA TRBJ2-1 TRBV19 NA TGTGCCAGTAGGAGCGGCGGATCCTACAATGAGCAGTTCTTC CASRSGGSYNEQFF
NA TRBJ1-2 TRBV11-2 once TGTGCCAGCAGCGCACAGGTTTTGTATGGCTACACCTTC CASSAQVLYGYTF
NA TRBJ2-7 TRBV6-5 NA TGTGCCAGCACCCGGGACACCGATAGCTACGAGCAGTACTTC CASTRDTDSYEQYF
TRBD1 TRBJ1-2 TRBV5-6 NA TGTGCCAGCAGCTTGGGAAGATACAGGGGTTCGAGGGGCTACACCTTC CASSLGRYRGSRGYTF
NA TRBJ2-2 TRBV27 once TGTGCCAGCAGTTTGCGGGACGGAACCGGGGAGCTGTTTTTT CASSLRDGTGELFF
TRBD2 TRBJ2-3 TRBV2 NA TGTGCCAGCAGCACTAGCGGGGGGCGCCCTCTCCTAACAGATACGCAGTATTTT CASSTSGGRPLLTDTQYF
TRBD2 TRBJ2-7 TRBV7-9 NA TGTGCCAGCAGCTTAGCGCTAGCGGGAGCGGACGAGCAGTACTTC CASSLALAGADEQYF
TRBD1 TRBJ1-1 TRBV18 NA TGTGCCAGCTCACCGCCGGGACAGCCGAACACTGAAGCTTTCTTT CASSPPGQPNTEAFF